The clone carrying this T cell receptor (beta chain) is large (0.1 to 1%) in the sample. What it binds is not known. Each library started from roughly 15 ng of total RNA using the QIAseq Immune Repertoire TCR panel. A single record per CDR3 protein comes from TCRdb applying MiXCR to the reads. The sample includes over 600 distinct CDR3 sequences, approximately 7.5% seen only once; the top ten take about 17%. Four subsets defined by PD-1 and/or TIGIT were sorted from live CD3+CD8+TCRalphabeta+ cells. The germline CDR1 and CDR2 sequences are LNHDA and SQIVND (reference sequence). V dropped 6 bases and J dropped 4 bases, with 15 bases sitting between them. This CDR3 region has 14 residues. This entry is derived from a study of circulating CD8 cells and anti-PD-1 response in melanoma. Overall study findings and caveats: Most experiments lacked replicates.

The source material was CD8+ T cells from PBMCs, sampled at baseline or after one month of anti-PD-1 therapy (not recorded which). This chain uses TRBV19 with TRBJ1-1; possible D gene TRBD1, 5 bases. This receptor was taken from a human donor with melanoma. The CDR3 reads CASSLGETGTEAFF. CDR3 in DNA: TGTGCCAGTAGCCTAGGGGAGACGGGCACTGAAGCTTTCTTT.